The 28 T cell receptor beta chains given below trace back to one sample, sequenced in a study of response to subunit inactivated influenza vaccine listed by TCRdb under 2018. The method behind the library was RT-PCR. Sequencer: Illumina HiSeq 2500. TCRdb redid the processing of the public reads, applying fastp at Q25 and MiXCR, and retained in-frame beta chains. Every entry covers one CDR3 protein and lists the most common genes and DNA from its rows. This sample comprises about 520,000 distinct CDR3 sequences, about 25% of them detected only once. Around 1.8% of the sample comes from the top ten. This sample comprised CD4+ T cells sorted from PBMCs, obtained about 5 days after vaccination. Source of these receptors: a man aged 45-65 years who received an inactivated influenza vaccine. Donor details come from another sample of the same person, matched by shared clones.

In its sample, this clonotype was seen a few times. The chain joins TRBV6-2 or TRBV6-3 to TRBJ2-7, with D possibly being TRBD2 (6 bases). V lost 4 bases and J 5 bases, leaving 24 bases between the germline ends. Germline assignment: CDR1 MNHEY and CDR2 SVGEGT. CDR3 size: 17 residues. For the CDR3, the DNA is TGTGCCAGCAGTTCCTGGGGACTTGGGGCCCCAGGCCACGAGCAGTACTTC. It is translated as CASSSWGLGAPGHEQYF.

This clonotype was seen a few times. The chain recombines TRBV10-1 with TRBJ2-2; no definite D call. Looked up from germline, CDR1 is WNHNN and CDR2 is SYGVQD (reference sequence). V shed 3 bases and J shed 6 bases, with 8 bases lying between them. The CDR3 loop spans 13 amino acids. For the CDR3, the DNA is TGCGCCAGCAGTGATTTAGCCCCCGGGGAGCTGTTTTTT. Its translation is CASSDLAPGELFF.

V usage is TRBV20-1 and J usage is TRBJ1-1; D gene ambiguous. V was trimmed by 3 bases and J by 1 base, leaving 9 bases between them. CDR3 length: 13 amino acids. CDR1 DFQATT and CDR2 SNEGSKA come from the germline V gene (reference sequence). CDR3 nucleotide sequence: TGCAGTGCTAGGCGAGGGTGGAACACTGAAGCTTTCTTT. It specifies CSARRGWNTEAFF.

This clonotype has ten or more counts. The chain carries TRBV7-8 and TRBJ1-3; D may be TRBD1 (5 bases). V was cut by 4 bases and J by 3 bases, with 16 bases left in between. The CDR3 is 16 amino acids. The germline V gene encodes CDR1 SGHVS and CDR2 FQNEAQ. Here the CDR3 reads CASSSADGGIGNTIYF. The CDR3 region has the DNA TGTGCCAGCAGCTCCGCCGACGGGGGTATTGGAAACACCATATATTTT.

This clonotype appeared a few times. The chain recombines TRBV3-1 with TRBJ2-1; 10 nucleotides line up with TRBD2. CDR3 length: 15 residues. The ends lost 4 bases at V and 9 bases at J; junction bases unmatched: 9. CDR1 is LGHDT and CDR2 is YNNKEL in the germline V gene (reference sequence). Written as DNA, the CDR3 is TGTGCCAGCAGCCCCCAGCTAGCGGGAGAGGGTGAGCAGTTCTTC. Translation gives CASSPQLAGEGEQFF.

V usage is TRBV12-3 or TRBV12-4 and J usage is TRBJ1-1; 9 bases are a match to TRBD1. The length of the CDR3 is 13 residues. Trimming took 7 bases from V and 5 from J; bases not matched to a gene: 5. CDR3 bases: TGTGCCAGCACCGGGACAGGGAGGACTGAAGCTTTCTTT. It is translated as CASTGTGRTEAFF.

Only a few counts were recorded for this clonotype. In nucleotides, the CDR3 is TGCAGTGCCAGAACACCCGGGACAGGGGACGAAAAACTGTTTTTT. Its translation: CSARTPGTGDEKLFF. This chain connects TRBV20-1 to TRBJ1-4, with 10 positions matching TRBD1. V was pared by 6 bases and J by 8 bases, with 12 bases of the junction left unmatched. The CDR3 has 15 residues. Looked up from germline, CDR1 is DFQATT and CDR2 is SNEGSKA (reference sequence).

This clonotype was seen many times. This chain uses TRBV7-2 with TRBJ2-5; no clear D gene. V lost 7 bases and J lost 5, with 14 bases in between. This CDR3 has 13 amino acids. CDR1 is SGHTA and CDR2 is FQGNSA in the germline V gene. The CDR3 coding sequence is TGTGCCAGCACCGTTACTACTGGGGAGACCCAGTACTTC. Amino acid sequence: CASTVTTGETQYF.

CDR3 region: CASSPAGMYEQYF. The CDR3 bases are TGTGCCAGCAGCCCTGCGGGGATGTACGAGCAGTACTTC. The chain couples TRBV12-3 or TRBV12-4 to TRBJ2-7; D possibly corresponds to TRBD2 (6 bases). Trimming cost V 6 bases and J 4 bases, with 13 bases left between them. The CDR3 spans 13 residues.

This chain uses TRBV12-3 or TRBV12-4 with TRBJ1-4; 7 nucleotides agree with TRBD1. CDR3 size: 15 residues. V lost 6 bases, J lost 3 bases, and 7 bases stayed unmatched. CDR3 in amino acids: CASRPTGWANEKLFF. The CDR3 bases are TGTGCCAGCAGGCCGACAGGGTGGGCTAATGAAAAACTGTTTTTT.

The V call is TRBV20-1, the J call TRBJ2-5; D not certain. V was pared by 3 bases and J by 3 bases, with 8 bases between. CDR3 length: 12 amino acids. Per the germline V gene, CDR1 is DFQATT and CDR2 is SNEGSKA (reference sequence). CDR3 DNA: TGCAGTGCTAGGATGTGGGAAGAGACCCAGTACTTC. Translated, it gives CSARMWEETQYF.

This clonotype was seen repeatedly, ten times or more. V usage is TRBV29-1 and J usage is TRBJ2-5; no reliable D call. The CDR3 has 11 amino acids. Germline-derived CDR1 and CDR2 are SQVTM and ANQGSEA. Trimming stripped 5 bases from V and 4 bases from J, with 8 bases between. In DNA, the CDR3 is TGCAGCGTTCAAGGGTCAGAGACCCAGTACTTC. This sequence encodes CSVQGSETQYF.

The V gene is TRBV20-1, the J gene TRBJ2-6; TRBD1 might be the D (6 bases). Germline loops: CDR1 DFQATT, CDR2 SNEGSKA (reference sequence). The V gene lost 1 base and the J gene lost 1 base, with 11 bases spanning the gap. This CDR3 spans 16 amino acids. CDR3 sequence reads: CSARARGGSGANVLTF. The CDR3 DNA sequence: TGCAGTGCTAGAGCTAGAGGGGGTTCTGGGGCCAACGTCCTGACTTTC.

The V gene is TRBV12-3 or TRBV12-4, the J gene TRBJ2-2; D is unclear. This CDR3 has 14 amino acids. Trimming left V 2 bases short and J 7 bases short, with 11 bases between. CDR3 loop: CASSLLVRSGELFF. The CDR3 bases are TGTGCCAGCAGTTTACTAGTAAGGAGCGGGGAGCTGTTTTTT.

On this clonotype: The germline gene is not matched at one end of the junction; a read error may be the cause. The chain links TRBV18 to TRBJ2-7; 11 positions agree with TRBD1. Germline CDR1 KGHSH, CDR2 LQKENI. This CDR3 is 14 amino acids long. The CDR3 region has the DNA TGTGCCAGCTCCCCACGGACAGGGGGCCTCGAGCAGTACTTC. This sequence encodes CASSPRTGGLEQYF.

This clonotype was detected only a few times. The chain is built from TRBV20-1 and TRBJ2-3; 15 positions match TRBD2. This CDR3 is 16 amino acids long. The V segment lost 3 bases and the J segment 4 bases; nucleotides outside the gene matches: 5. CDR1 DFQATT and CDR2 SNEGSKA come from the germline V gene (reference sequence). The CDR3 sequence: CSASKGLAGGADTQYF. DNA for the CDR3: TGCAGTGCTAGTAAGGGACTAGCGGGGGGTGCAGATACGCAGTATTTT.

The V gene is TRBV5-1, the J gene TRBJ1-1; 10 bases are shared with TRBD1. The length of the CDR3 is 15 residues. Germline-derived CDR1 and CDR2 are SGHRS and YFSETQ. J gave up 5 bases and V 6 bases, and 10 bases lay outside the gene matches. As DNA, the CDR3 is TGCGCCAGCACCATCTCCGGGACAGGGGTTACTGAAGCTTTCTTT. Translated, it gives CASTISGTGVTEAFF.

The table lists this clonotype with a few counts. J is TRBJ2-1 and V is TRBV5-1; 8 positions agree with TRBD1. The CDR3 extends over 16 amino acids. Germline trimming cut 1 base from V and 3 bases from J; bases unmatched to any gene: 6. The germline gives CDR1 SGHRS, CDR2 YFSETQ. CDR3 DNA sequence: TGCGCCAGCAGCTTGTACCAGGGGGCTTACTACAATGAGCAGTTCTTC. Translating gives CASSLYQGAYYNEQFF.

This clonotype was seen at least ten times. The chain has TRBV5-1 and TRBJ2-7, with a possible D match to TRBD2 (5 bases). V lost 3 bases to trimming and J lost 5 bases, with 12 bases between them. The CDR3 is 13 residues long. The germline V gene has CDR1 SGHRS and CDR2 YFSETQ. The CDR3 is CASSWGDKNEQYF. CDR3 nucleotides: TGCGCCAGCAGCTGGGGAGATAAAAACGAGCAGTACTTC.

The chain carries TRBV4-3 and TRBJ2-1, with 9 bases lining up with TRBD2. This CDR3 is built from 16 residues. Trimming at V came to 3 bases and at J to 4 bases, leaving 7 bases not matched to a gene. The germline CDR1 and CDR2 sequences are LGHNA and YSLEER. CDR3 nucleotides: TGCGCCAGCAGCCACCGGGGTAGCGGGAGATACAATGAGCAGTTCTTC. Protein sequence: CASSHRGSGRYNEQFF.

This chain uses TRBV12-3 or TRBV12-4 with TRBJ2-1; D not resolved. The CDR3 runs to 11 residues. The V gene lost 6 bases and the J gene lost 13 bases, with 13 bases spanning the gap. CDR3 in amino acids: CASSQRVGQFF. CDR3 bases: TGTGCCAGCAGCCAACGGGTGGGCCAGTTCTTC.

There are many counts of this clonotype. This chain uses TRBV12-3 or TRBV12-4 with TRBJ1-5; 7 bases are shared with TRBD1. V lost 6 bases and J lost 3; bases outside the gene matches: 5. This CDR3 has 14 amino acids. The CDR3 loop is CASRQTGSNQPQHF. The CDR3 coding sequence is TGTGCCAGCAGGCAGACAGGGTCCAATCAGCCCCAGCATTTT.

The sample holds many counts of this clonotype. The junction does not match germline at one end; this may be a read error. V gene TRBV15 combines with J gene TRBJ1-4, with D possibly TRBD1 on 6 matching bases. This CDR3 is 12 amino acids long. The germline CDR1 and CDR2 sequences are LNHNV and YYDKDF (reference sequence). CDR3 in amino acids: CATSGDRRKLFF. The CDR3 nucleotides read TGTGCCACCAGCGGAGACAGGAGAAAACTGTTTTTT. The variable domain in full, completed from reference TRBV15 and TRBJ1-4, reads DAMVIQNPRYQVTQFGKPVTLSCSQTLNHNVMYWYQQKSSQAPKLLFHYYDKDFNNEADTPDNFQSRRPNTSFCFLDIRSPGLGDTAMYLCATSGDRRKLFFGSGTQLSVL.

This clonotype was detected a few times. The CDR3 sequence is CASSPGGNYNEQFF. CDR3 nucleotide sequence: TGTGCCAGCAGCCCGGGGGGAAACTACAATGAGCAGTTCTTC. The chain has TRBV5-6 and TRBJ2-1; 7 bases fit TRBD2. Germline CDR1 and CDR2: SGHDT and YYEEEE. V dropped 4 bases and J dropped 3; count of bases not matched to a gene: 4. The CDR3 length is 14 residues.

The genes are TRBV12-3 or TRBV12-4 and TRBJ1-2; 8 bases line up with TRBD1. After removal of 0 bases from V and 4 bases from J, the junction contained 4 bases not matched to a gene. The CDR3 covers 15 residues. CDR3 DNA: TGTGCCAGCAGTTTAGCCGGACAGGGTTTCTATGGCTACACCTTC. It is translated as CASSLAGQGFYGYTF.

The chain links TRBV7-2 to TRBJ1-2; no clear D gene. Deletions cut 5 bases from V and 7 bases from J, with 17 bases between. The CDR3 is made up of 14 amino acids. Germline V gives CDR1 SGHTA, CDR2 FQGNSA. CDR3 bases: TGTGCCAGCAGCCCCGAACGGGTGAGGAGTGGCTACACCTTC. Amino acids: CASSPERVRSGYTF.

The chain combines TRBV20-1 with TRBJ2-3; TRBD2 matches 12 bases. Per the germline V gene, CDR1 is DFQATT and CDR2 is SNEGSKA (reference sequence). V dropped 5 bases and J dropped 2; count of bases not matched to a gene: 8. The CDR3 is 16 residues long. DNA for the CDR3: TGCAGTGCTTCTAAAGGACTAGCGGGGTTCACAGATACGCAGTATTTT. Translating gives CSASKGLAGFTDTQYF.

A few counts support this clonotype. The chain employs TRBV7-9 and TRBJ2-3; D is possibly TRBD1 (5 bases). The V end lost 1 base, the J end lost 2 bases, and 13 bases lay between the germline ends. The CDR3 covers 16 residues. The V gene's germline CDR1 is SEHNR and CDR2 FQNEAQ (reference sequence). The CDR3 loop is CASSLGLPGYTDTQYF. CDR3 DNA: TGTGCCAGCAGCTTAGGTCTTCCAGGGTACACAGATACGCAGTATTTT.